The present T cell receptor beta chain was sequenced within a study of cytomegalovirus exposure and HLA in healthy donors. The V gene lost 7 bases and the J gene lost 0 bases, with 19 bases spanning the gap. The CDR3 consists of 17 residues. From germline, CDR1 is LNHDA and CDR2 SQIVND (reference sequence). In the PCR, 60 Vbeta and 13 Jbeta primers were used. TCRdb's table, derived via immunoSEQ multiplex PCR, lists solely in-frame clones and lacks some. The sample includes around 96,000 clones, 75% to 85% of them seen just once. Regarding the study as a whole: The availability of immune exposure information extended only to CMV serostatus. Several of the most significant clusters were apparently associated with common viral pathogens in a later analysis.

As concerns this clone: Its specificity is not known.

The chain recombines TRBV19 with TRBJ1-5; possibly TRBD1 for D (6 bases). The receptor was isolated from a man aged 18 to 30 in good health and CMV-seronegative. Sequenced: PBMCs. CDR3 in DNA: TGTGCCAGTACCCATATACGGACAGCCTTTAGCAATCAGCCCCAGCATTTT. This translates into CASTHIRTAFSNQPQHF.